This is a list of T cell receptor beta chains from one sample in a study of T cell responses to AZD1222 COVID-19 vaccine. Clones were sequenced by immunoSEQ multiplex PCR, and TCRdb holds only the in-frame ones, with some missing. The sample contains some 150,000 clones, around 91% of which appear only once. This specimen was peripheral blood, taken on day 0 of AZD1222 vaccination. Every receptor here comes from an adult in good health. CDR3s include the opening cysteine and the closing phenylalanine or tryptophan. D genes are given only for firm matches. Rows give clone size only sometimes, using once, few, many, or a class for an expanded clone.

j_call v_call d_call clone_size cdr3_aa cdr3_nt
TRBJ2-1 TRBV5-4 TRBD1 . CASSSWGTGPNNEQFF TGTGCCAGCAGCTCATGGGGGACAGGTCCAAACAATGAGCAGTTCTTC
TRBJ1-5 TRBV28 . few CASSFMGSNQPQHF TGTGCCAGCAGTTTCATGGGGAGCAATCAGCCCCAGCATTTT
TRBJ1-3 TRBV7-9 . . CASSLGARAGNTIYF TGTGCCAGCAGCTTAGGGGCCAGGGCTGGAAACACCATATATTTT
TRBJ1-1 TRBV3-1/TRBV3-2 TRBD1 once CASSQEGQGGAEAFF TGTGCCAGCAGCCAAGAGGGACAGGGTGGGGCTGAAGCTTTCTTT
TRBJ2-7 TRBV3-1/TRBV3-2 . . CASSPQAVRPGWEEQYF TGTGCCAGCAGCCCCCAGGCAGTTCGGCCAGGGTGGGAAGAGCAGTACTTC
TRBJ1-6 TRBV19 . . CASSPGGVTNSPLHF TGTGCCAGTAGCCCTGGAGGCGTAACTAATTCACCCCTCCACTTT
TRBJ1-2 TRBV15 TRBD1 . CATSREGQGYYGYTF TGTGCCACCAGCAGGGAGGGACAGGGATACTATGGCTACACCTTC
TRBJ1-2 TRBV4-3 TRBD1 . CASSQLGQGGYGYTF TGCGCCAGCAGCCAATTAGGACAGGGTGGCTATGGCTACACCTTC
TRBJ1-1 TRBV5-6 TRBD1 . CASSLATGVMAFF TGTGCCAGCAGCTTGGCCACAGGGGTTATGGCTTTCTTT
TRBJ2-1 TRBV19 . . CASRRGLRSYNEQFF TGTGCCAGTAGGCGAGGACTTCGCTCCTACAATGAGCAGTTCTTC
TRBJ1-1 TRBV18 TRBD1 once CASFQPGQTEAFF TGTGCCAGCTTTCAACCGGGACAGACTGAAGCTTTCTTT
TRBJ1-3 TRBV6-2/TRBV6-3 . . CASSYPTGGNTIYF TGTGCCAGCAGTTACCCAACGGGAGGAAACACCATATATTTT
TRBJ2-2 TRBV7-9 . . CASSLRLGELFF TGTGCCAGCAGCTTGAGGTTGGGGGAGCTGTTTTTT
TRBJ1-2 TRBV18 . . CASSQQENYGYTF TGTGCCAGCTCACAACAGGAGAACTATGGCTACACCTTC
TRBJ1-1 TRBV5-4 . . CASTMALGSMNTEAFF TGTGCCAGCACTATGGCGCTAGGGTCCATGAACACTGAAGCTTTCTTT
TRBJ2-7 TRBV19 . . CASSITGPRSEDEQYF TGTGCCAGTAGTATTACCGGGCCCCGGAGCGAGGACGAGCAGTACTTC
TRBJ1-1 TRBV7-9 TRBD1 . CASRPGTGGEAFF TGTGCCAGCAGACCGGGGACAGGGGGTGAAGCTTTCTTT
TRBJ1-5 TRBV28 . . CASLGQGGYQPQHF TGTGCCAGTCTCGGGCAGGGAGGGTATCAGCCCCAGCATTTT
TRBJ1-5 TRBV27 . . CASSLQGNQPQHF TGTGCCAGCAGTTTACAGGGTAATCAGCCCCAGCATTTT
TRBJ2-3 TRBV15 TRBD2 few CATSRGGTSGTDTQYF TGTGCCACCAGCAGAGGAGGGACTAGCGGCACAGATACGCAGTATTTT
TRBJ1-5 TRBV6-6 . . CASRREDSNQPQHF TGTGCCAGCAGGCGAGAGGATAGCAATCAGCCCCAGCATTTT
TRBJ2-5 TRBV5-4 TRBD2 . CASSLQREVGTQYF TGTGCCAGCAGCTTGCAGCGGGAGGTTGGGACCCAGTACTTC
TRBJ2-1 TRBV5-3 TRBD2 . CARSLKGGRSDNEQFF TGTGCCAGAAGCTTGAAGGGCGGGAGGTCCGACAATGAGCAGTTCTTC
TRBJ1-4 TRBV28 . . CASEGGATGNEKLFF TGTGCCAGCGAGGGGGGGGCGACCGGTAATGAAAAACTGTTTTTT
TRBJ1-1 TRBV7-2 TRBD1 . CASSSGGPNTEAFF TGTGCCAGCAGCTCAGGGGGCCCGAACACTGAAGCTTTCTTT
TRBJ2-7 TRBV6-1 . . CASSDSFYEQYF TGTGCCAGCAGTGACAGTTTCTACGAGCAGTACTTC
TRBJ1-2 TRBV28 . . CAHRGRNYGYTF TGTGCCCACCGGGGAAGAAACTATGGCTACACCTTC
TRBJ2-2 TRBV5-1 . . CASNLNNVNTGELFF TGCGCCAGCAACCTAAATAACGTGAACACCGGGGAGCTGTTTTTT
TRBJ2-7 TRBV18 TRBD2 . CASSPERGIYEQYF TGTGCCAGCTCACCGGAGCGGGGGATCTACGAGCAGTACTTC
TRBJ2-2 TRBV7-9 . . CASSFEGGGASTGELFF TGTGCCAGCAGCTTCGAGGGAGGGGGAGCGTCCACCGGGGAGCTGTTTTTT
TRBJ2-2 TRBV9 . . CASSVGGQSNTGELFF TGTGCCAGCAGCGTAGGGGGTCAGTCAAACACCGGGGAGCTGTTTTTT
TRBJ1-4 TRBV27 . . CASSLSGSSYEKLFF TGTGCCAGCAGTTTATCCGGATCTTCTTATGAAAAACTGTTTTTT
TRBJ2-1 TRBV12-3/TRBV12-4 TRBD1 . CASRPTGYNEQFF TGTGCCAGCAGGCCGACAGGGTACAATGAGCAGTTCTTC
TRBJ1-5 TRBV19 . once CASSIGGNQPQHF TGTGCCAGTAGTATCGGAGGGAACCAGCCCCAGCATTTT
TRBJ1-2 TRBV4-1 TRBD1 . CASSQVPGTGTRLHYGYTF TGCGCCAGCAGCCAAGTCCCCGGGACAGGGACTCGACTTCACTATGGCTACACCTTC
TRBJ1-4 TRBV5-1 TRBD1 once CASSPRGTALNEKLFF TGCGCCAGCAGCCCCCGCGGGACAGCCTTAAATGAAAAACTGTTTTTT
TRBJ2-7 TRBV18 . . CASSSRTGTYEQYF TGTGCCAGCTCATCCCGGACTGGGACCTACGAGCAGTACTTC
TRBJ2-3 TRBV14 . . CASSQEPPDTQYF TGTGCCAGCAGCCAAGAGCCCCCAGATACGCAGTATTTT
TRBJ1-5 TRBV10-3 . . CAISRGLNQPQHF TGTGCCATCAGCCGGGGCCTCAATCAGCCCCAGCATTTT
TRBJ1-5 TRBV7-9 . few CASSFEGGLQPQHF TGTGCCAGCAGCTTTGAGGGGGGGCTTCAGCCCCAGCATTTT
TRBJ2-7 TRBV19 TRBD1 . CASSPGTGSSYEQYF TGTGCCAGTAGTCCAGGGACAGGGTCTTCCTACGAGCAGTACTTC
TRBJ1-4 TRBV4-3 . . CASSRGAGAREGEKLFF TGCGCCAGCAGCCGAGGGGCTGGGGCGCGGGAGGGTGAAAAACTGTTTTTT
TRBJ1-2 TRBV5-4 . . CASSLEGRGYTF TGTGCCAGCAGCTTGGAGGGCCGCGGCTACACCTTC
TRBJ1-2 TRBV5-1 TRBD1 . CASSPRTGPYGYTF TGCGCCAGCAGCCCCCGGACAGGGCCCTATGGCTACACCTTC
TRBJ2-1 TRBV5-5 . few CASSLLLSRQSSYNEQFF TGTGCCAGCAGCTTGCTTTTAAGCCGGCAGAGCTCCTACAATGAGCAGTTCTTC
TRBJ2-3 TRBV4-1 . . CASSQDSPSTDTQYF TGCGCCAGCAGCCAAGATTCTCCTAGCACAGATACGCAGTATTTT
TRBJ1-5 TRBV4-3 . few CASSLKGDQPQHF TGCGCCAGCAGCCTAAAGGGCGATCAGCCCCAGCATTTT
TRBJ1-2 TRBV5-1 TRBD1 . CASSLRDRQMGYTF TGCGCCAGCAGCTTGAGGGACAGACAAATGGGCTACACCTTC
TRBJ1-2 TRBV13 TRBD1 . CASSARTGADYGYTF TGTGCCAGCAGCGCCCGGACAGGGGCTGACTATGGCTACACCTTC
TRBJ1-2 TRBV5-1 TRBD1 . CASSPGTVYGYTF TGCGCCAGCAGCCCCGGGACAGTTTATGGCTACACCTTC
TRBJ2-2 TRBV19 . . CASRQAANTGELFF TGTGCCAGTAGACAAGCTGCGAACACCGGGGAGCTGTTTTTT
TRBJ1-2 TRBV7-9 . . CASSVEGTAVTGYTF TGTGCCAGCAGCGTCGAGGGAACAGCTGTTACGGGCTACACCTTC
TRBJ2-1 TRBV5-1 . . CASSLFGSNSEQFF TGCGCCAGCAGCTTGTTCGGTAGTAACAGTGAGCAGTTCTTC
TRBJ1-1 TRBV6-5 . . CASSYRGNTEAFF TGTGCCAGCAGTTACAGGGGGAACACTGAAGCTTTCTTT